The next 5 T cell receptor beta chains were all read from a single sample in a study of prognosis after radiotherapy for stage I lung cancer. TCR beta CDR3 amplification from genomic DNA was performed by two-round multiplex PCR. The first PCR round targeted every TRBV and TRBJ gene with specific primers. MiXCR was run by TCRdb on the multiplex PCR reads, yielding one entry per CDR3 protein. The sample includes roughly 20,000 distinct CDR3 sequences, roughly 55% of them seen just once. Here the sequenced sample was PBMCs, taken before or after stereotactic body radiation therapy (not recorded which). The source is a donor at least 50 years old with non-small cell lung cancer.

This clonotype showed up just once. The gene calls are TRBV28 and TRBJ2-1; D ambiguous. Germline V lookup: CDR1 MDHEN, CDR2 SYDVKM. V shed 10 bases and J shed 0 bases, with 22 bases lying between them. This CDR3 is 17 amino acids long. CDR3 nucleotide sequence: TGTGCCATTCCCCCATGGGTCAGTACCCGCTCCTACAATGAGCAGTTCTTC. Its protein is CAIPPWVSTRSYNEQFF. Full variable domain (missing parts from reference TRBV28 and TRBJ2-1): DVKVTQSSRYLVKRTGEKVFLECVQDMDHENMFWYRQDPGLGLRLIYFSYDVKMKEKGDIPEGYSVSREKKERFSLILESASTNQTSMYLCAIPPWVSTRSYNEQFFGPGTRLTVL.

In this sample, this clonotype is large. The chain carries TRBV18 and TRBJ2-2; TRBD1 matches at 7 bases. Germline CDR1 and CDR2: KGHSH and LQKENI. The CDR3 length is 15 residues. Trimming removed 1 base from V and 4 bases from J; junction bases left unmatched: 3. CDR3 sequence (DNA): TGTGCCAGCTCACCACTCCCAGGGGGCACCGGGGAGCTGTTTTTT. Protein sequence: CASSPLPGGTGELFF.

Many counts were recorded for this clonotype. The rearrangement links TRBV11-2 to TRBJ2-5, with D possibly being TRBD1 or TRBD2 (5 bases each). V was shortened by 4 bases and J by 4 bases, with 13 bases between the two germline ends. The germline V gene has CDR1 SGHAT and CDR2 FQNNGV. The CDR3 extends over 14 amino acids. CDR3 bases: TGTGCCAGCAGCTACCGGGACCAACGAGAGACCCAGTACTTC. This codes for CASSYRDQRETQYF.

V usage is TRBV2 and J usage is TRBJ1-5; D unclear. Trimming took 6 bases from V and 6 from J, leaving 18 bases between them. The CDR3 sequence is 15 residues long. Germline CDR1 reads SNHLY; CDR2 reads FYNNEI. CDR3 loop: CASSLRTTGFQPQHF. DNA of the CDR3: TGTGCCAGCAGCCTCAGGACTACGGGGTTTCAGCCCCAGCATTTT.

The chain is built from TRBV6-1 and TRBJ2-7, with D tentatively TRBD1 (7 bases). The CDR3 is 14 residues long. Germline V CDR1 and CDR2: MNHNS, SASEGT. With 7 bases removed from V and 6 bases from J, the gap between germline ends came to 19 bases. The CDR3 DNA reads TGTGCCAGCACCCTGGACAGGCGGGGTCGCGAGCAGTACTTC. Translation gives CASTLDRRGREQYF.